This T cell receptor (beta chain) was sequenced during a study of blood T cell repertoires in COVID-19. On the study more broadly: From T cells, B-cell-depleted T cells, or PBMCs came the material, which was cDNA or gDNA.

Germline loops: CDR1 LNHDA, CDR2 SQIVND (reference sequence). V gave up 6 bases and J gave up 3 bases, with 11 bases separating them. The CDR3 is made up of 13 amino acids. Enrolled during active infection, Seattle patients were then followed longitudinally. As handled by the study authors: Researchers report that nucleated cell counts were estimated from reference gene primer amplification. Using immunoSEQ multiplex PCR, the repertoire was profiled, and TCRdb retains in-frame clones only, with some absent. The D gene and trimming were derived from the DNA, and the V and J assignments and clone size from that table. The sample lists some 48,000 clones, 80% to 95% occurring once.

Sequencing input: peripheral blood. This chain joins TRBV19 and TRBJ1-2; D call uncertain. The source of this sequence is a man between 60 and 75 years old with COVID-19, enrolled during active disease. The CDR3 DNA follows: TGTGCCAGTAGAATGGGCCTGGACTATGGCTACACCTTC. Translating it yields CASRMGLDYGYTF.